This T cell receptor (beta chain) appears in the sequencing data of a study of blood T cell repertoires in COVID-19. Study-level background: There were acute and convalescent COVID-19 samples, and they came from the United States, Italy and Spain. The analysed material was cDNA or gDNA that came from T cells, B-cell-depleted T cells, or PBMCs.

In the original processing: Reference gene primer amplification yielded estimated nucleated cell counts. The repertoire was sequenced with immunoSEQ multiplex PCR; TCRdb's copy has only in-frame clones and lacks some. The V and J calls and clone size are taken from that table; D and trimming were inferred from the DNA. The table records 150,000 to 200,000 clones, about three quarters of them present only once. Specimen: peripheral blood. This TCR was recovered from a woman aged 50 to 65 with active or convalescent COVID-19.

Here the CDR3 reads CASSLTGGQGVDTQYF. As DNA, the CDR3 is TGTGCCAGCAGCTTAACCGGCGGACAGGGAGTAGATACGCAGTATTTT. The chain links TRBV7-3 to TRBJ2-3; TRBD1 matches 8 bases. The V and J ends lost 0 bases and 5 bases, in that order; junction bases with no gene match: 7. Germline CDR1 is SGHTA and CDR2 is FQGTGA. The CDR3 sequence is 16 residues long.